Presented here are 31 T cell receptor beta chains from one specimen sequenced in a study of cytomegalovirus exposure and HLA in healthy donors. Primers: 60 Vbeta forward and 13 Jbeta reverse. Repertoires were generated with immunoSEQ multiplex PCR, while TCRdb's copy carries only in-frame clones and drops some. The sample has tens of thousands of clones; about 74% are singletons. The specimen was PBMCs. These TCRs come from a woman aged 45-59 years in good health and CMV-seropositive.

CDR3 DNA sequence: TGTGCCAGCAGCTTTCCTGGAGTAAACGAGCAGTACTTC. This encodes CASSFPGVNEQYF. This sequence joins TRBV7-9 and TRBJ2-7; D gene uncertain. The CDR3 runs to 13 residues. V was shortened by 3 bases and J by 5 bases, with 11 bases between the two germline ends. The germline CDR1 and CDR2 sequences are SEHNR and FQNEAQ (reference sequence).

This rearrangement joins TRBV18 to TRBJ2-2, with 14 bases fitting TRBD2. Trimming at V came to 4 bases and at J to 4 bases, leaving 5 bases not matched to a gene. The germline V gene encodes CDR1 KGHSH and CDR2 LQKENI. This CDR3 has 17 amino acids. In DNA form, the CDR3 reads TGTGCCAGCTCACTAACAGGACTAGCGGGAGGCACCGGGGAGCTGTTTTTT. The encoded protein is CASSLTGLAGGTGELFF.

The chain links TRBV29-1 to TRBJ2-1; tentatively, D is TRBD1 (6 bases). Germline CDR1 is SQVTM and CDR2 is ANQGSEA. Trimming took off 1 base at V and 4 bases at J, with 14 bases between the two ends. The CDR3 covers 15 residues. Here the CDR3 DNA reads TGCAGCGTTGAAGGGGGGCGGATGGCGTACAATGAGCAGTTCTTC. Translated, it gives CSVEGGRMAYNEQFF.

This clone is termed medium-sized. The genes are TRBV4-1 and TRBJ1-4, with D hard to call. The CDR3 length is 15 residues. The V gene lost 1 base and the J gene lost 6 bases, with 12 bases spanning the gap. Per the germline V gene, CDR1 is MGHRA and CDR2 is YSYEKL. CDR3 sequence: CASSQAPAEDEKLFF. In nucleotides, the CDR3 is TGCGCCAGCAGCCAAGCTCCGGCGGAAGATGAAAAACTGTTTTTT.

V usage is TRBV4-1 and J usage is TRBJ2-7; D gene uncertain. The CDR3 sequence is 15 residues long. The germline gives CDR1 MGHRA, CDR2 YSYEKL. The V end was cut by 0 bases, the J end by 4 bases, with 13 bases between. This chain's CDR3 is CASSQENQLPYEQYF. In DNA, the CDR3 is TGCGCCAGCAGCCAAGAAAATCAGTTACCGTACGAGCAGTACTTC.

This clone appeared a few times. This chain uses TRBV7-9 with TRBJ2-1, with D tentatively TRBD2 (6 bases). There are 15 residues in the CDR3. The V gene's germline CDR1 is SEHNR and CDR2 FQNEAQ (reference sequence). The V end lost 3 bases, the J end lost 4 bases, and 13 bases lay between the germline ends. The CDR3 protein is CASSFWRGIYNEQFF. The CDR3 coding sequence is TGTGCCAGCAGCTTTTGGCGCGGGATATACAATGAGCAGTTCTTC. Full variable domain (outside the CDR3, taken from reference TRBV7-9 and TRBJ2-1): DTGVSQNPRHKITKRGQNVTFRCDPISEHNRLYWYRQTLGQGPEFLTYFQNEAQLEKSRLLSDRFSAERPKGSFSTLEIQRTEQGDSAMYLCASSFWRGIYNEQFFGPGTRLTVL.

The count of this clone is one. The CDR3: CASSRTSGRWEQFF. The CDR3 DNA sequence: TGTGCCAGCAGCCGGACTAGCGGGAGATGGGAGCAGTTCTTC. The genes are TRBV14 and TRBJ2-1, with 13 bases fitting TRBD2. Germline trimming cut 4 bases from V and 10 bases from J; bases unmatched to any gene: 4. In germline, CDR1 is SGHDN, CDR2 FVKESK. The CDR3 runs 14 residues. The variable domain in full, with the rest retrieved from reference TRBV14 and TRBJ2-1, is EAGVTQFPSHSVIEKGQTVTLRCDPISGHDNLYWYRRVMGKEIKFLLHFVKESKQDESGMPNNRFLAERTGGTYSTLKVQPAELEDSGVYFCASSRTSGRWEQFFGPGTRLTVL.

J is TRBJ2-5 and V is TRBV5-1; 9 bases align to TRBD2. There are 15 residues in the CDR3. CDR1 and CDR2 from the germline V gene are SGHRS and YFSETQ. J lost 2 bases, V lost 4 bases, and 6 bases had no gene match. DNA of the CDR3: TGCGCCAGCAGCCCCTATAGCGGGAGTCAAGAGACCCAGTACTTC. Amino acids: CASSPYSGSQETQYF.

V gene TRBV28 combines with J gene TRBJ1-1; 7 bases map to TRBD1. V lost 6 bases, J lost 3 bases, and 7 bases stayed unmatched. CDR1 and CDR2 from the germline V gene are MDHEN and SYDVKM. CDR3 length equals 14 residues. DNA of the CDR3: TGTGCCAGCAGCCGCGACAGGGTTTACACTGAAGCTTTCTTT. This sequence encodes CASSRDRVYTEAFF.

This clone has a single count. The J gene is TRBJ2-2, the V gene TRBV27, with D possibly TRBD2 on 5 matching bases. The CDR3 spans 15 residues. Germline assignment: CDR1 MNHEY and CDR2 SMNVEV (reference sequence). Trimming left V 1 base short and J 6 bases short, with 12 bases between. The CDR3 here is CASSLYRTVPGELFF. In nucleotides, the CDR3 is TGTGCCAGCAGTTTATACCGGACTGTCCCCGGGGAGCTGTTTTTT.

The rearrangement uses TRBV6-1 and TRBJ2-1; 10 bases line up with TRBD2. Trimming removed 1 base from V and 10 bases from J; junction bases left unmatched: 10. Germline V gene sequence: CDR1 MNHNS, CDR2 SASEGT. The CDR3 is made up of 16 amino acids. The CDR3 spells CASSEVFSSGRREQFF. CDR3 DNA sequence: TGTGCCAGCAGTGAAGTTTTTTCTAGCGGGAGACGAGAGCAGTTCTTC.

J is TRBJ2-3 and V is TRBV5-8, with TRBD2 identical over 12 bases. The trim removed 0 bases at V and 5 bases at J, leaving 4 bases unmatched. The germline V gene has CDR1 SGHTS and CDR2 YDEGEE. This CDR3 spans 16 amino acids. CDR3 amino acids: CASSLGASGREDTQYF. CDR3 DNA sequence: TGTGCCAGCAGCTTGGGGGCTAGCGGGAGGGAAGATACGCAGTATTTT.

This clone has a handful of counts. The chain employs TRBV6-5 and TRBJ1-5; D unclear. Trimming took off 5 bases at V and 4 bases at J, with 9 bases between the two ends. Germline V CDR1 and CDR2: MNHEY, SVGAGI. This CDR3 contains 13 residues. DNA for the CDR3: TGTGCCAGCAGTATACAGCAGAATCAGCCCCAGCATTTT. Protein product: CASSIQQNQPQHF.

DNA for the CDR3: TGTGCCAGCAGTTCGGGACAGGGATACACCATATATTTT. Amino acid sequence: CASSSGQGYTIYF. The V gene is TRBV28, the J gene TRBJ1-3, with 9 positions matching TRBD1. Germline values: CDR1 MDHEN, CDR2 SYDVKM. J was trimmed by 8 bases and V by 4 bases; bases with no gene match: 3. This CDR3 has 13 residues.

The chain uses TRBV19 and TRBJ2-1, with 12 positions matching TRBD2. The CDR3 length is 18 residues. V lost 3 bases to trimming and J lost 6 bases; unmatched junction nucleotides: 12. Per germline, CDR1 LNHDA and CDR2 SQIVND (reference sequence). The CDR3 sequence: CASSIEVGGLAGSNEQFF. CDR3 in DNA: TGTGCCAGTAGTATTGAGGTCGGGGGACTAGCGGGTAGCAATGAGCAGTTCTTC.

This clone was found once. DNA for the CDR3: TGTGCCAGCAGCCCCGACAGGGCAAGTTCCTACGAGCAGTACTTC. Encoded protein: CASSPDRASSYEQYF. This chain joins TRBV28 and TRBJ2-7, with 7 bases identical to TRBD1. Germline V lookup: CDR1 MDHEN, CDR2 SYDVKM. The CDR3 runs to 15 residues. The V segment lost 6 bases and the J segment 1 base; nucleotides outside the gene matches: 9.

In the case of this clone: An end of the junction differs from the germline gene, which may be a read error. The rearrangement uses TRBV7-9 and TRBJ1-1, with 7 bases fitting TRBD1. Germline V gene data show CDR1 as SEHNR and CDR2 as FQNEAQ (reference sequence). The CDR3 spans 13 residues. Written as DNA, the CDR3 is TGTTCCAGCAGCTCCTCAGGGGGCACTGAAGCTTTCTTT. Translated: CSSSSSGGTEAFF. Full variable domain (rest looked up from reference TRBV7-9 and TRBJ1-1): DTGVSQNPRHKITKRGQNVTFRCDPISEHNRLYWYRQTLGQGPEFLTYFQNEAQLEKSRLLSDRFSAERPKGSFSTLEIQRTEQGDSAMYLCSSSSSGGTEAFFGQGTRLTVV.

The CDR3 DNA sequence: TGCGCCAGCAGCTTGGGGGGGTTGGGGGCCCTCCAAGAGACCCAGTACTTC. Its protein is CASSLGGLGALQETQYF. This chain joins TRBV5-1 and TRBJ2-5, with D possibly matching TRBD1 (6 bases). CDR1 is SGHRS and CDR2 is YFSETQ in the germline V gene. V was shortened by 0 bases and J by 1 base, with 16 bases between the two germline ends. The CDR3 runs 17 residues.

The rearrangement joins TRBV6-6 to TRBJ2-7; a weak D match, TRBD2 (7 bases). Germline lookup yields CDR1 MNHNY and CDR2 SVGAGI (reference sequence). This CDR3 has 15 amino acids. V was cut by 6 bases and J by 6 bases, with 21 bases left in between. The CDR3 loop is CASRKPGEGFSEQYF. The CDR3 coding sequence is TGTGCCAGCAGGAAACCAGGGGAGGGGTTTAGCGAGCAGTACTTC.

Notes on this clone: Sequence at one end of the junction differs from germline and may be a read error. This rearrangement joins TRBV7-9 to TRBJ1-5; 8 nucleotides align to TRBD1. Germline assignment: CDR1 SEHNR and CDR2 FQNEAQ (reference sequence). The CDR3 runs 17 residues. The CDR3 DNA reads as TGTTCCAGCAGCCCGGGGGGCGGACAGGGAATATATCAGCCCCAGCATTTT. Protein: CSSSPGGGQGIYQPQHF.

The V gene is TRBV7-9, the J gene TRBJ1-3, with D unclear. Germline V lookup: CDR1 SEHNR, CDR2 FQNEAQ (reference sequence). Trimming left V 7 bases short and J 4 bases short, with 14 bases between. This CDR3 spans 14 amino acids. The CDR3 region is CASTSVTLGNTIYF. DNA for the CDR3: TGTGCCAGCACCTCGGTCACCCTAGGAAACACCATATATTTT.

The chain is built from TRBV7-6 and TRBJ1-5, with D maybe TRBD1 (5 bases). The CDR3 has 16 residues. Germline CDR1 reads SGHVS; CDR2 reads FNYEAQ. The V and J ends lost 6 bases and 2 bases respectively, with 17 bases between them. The DNA for the CDR3 is TGTGCCAGCAGTCTGGGAGGGGACCCTCGCAATCAGCCCCAGCATTTT. Amino acids: CASSLGGDPRNQPQHF.

Only one count was recorded for this clone. The V gene is TRBV9, the J gene TRBJ2-3; weak D call: TRBD2 (6 bases). The germline CDR1 and CDR2 sequences are SGDLS and YYNGEE. The CDR3 spans 15 residues. V was cut by 0 bases and J by 6 bases, with 14 bases left in between. The CDR3 sequence is CASSVGGAPSDTQYF. Written as DNA, the CDR3 is TGTGCCAGCAGCGTAGGCGGGGCCCCCTCCGATACGCAGTATTTT.

The chain recombines TRBV5-4 with TRBJ1-5; D is unclear. Trimming took 2 bases from V and 7 from J, leaving 13 bases between them. CDR3 length: 14 amino acids. Per germline, CDR1 SGHNT and CDR2 YYREEE (reference sequence). CDR3 sequence: CASSFGGSGQPQHF. The CDR3 coding sequence is TGTGCCAGCAGCTTTGGCGGGTCCGGACAGCCCCAGCATTTT.

The gene calls are TRBV6-5 and TRBJ2-7; possibly TRBD2 for D (5 bases). CDR3 length: 16 amino acids. V lost 0 bases and J 0 bases, leaving 12 bases between the germline ends. Germline loops: CDR1 MNHEY, CDR2 SVGAGI. The DNA for the CDR3 is TGTGCCAGCAGTTACTCGCATCCGGGGAGCTCCTACGAGCAGTACTTC. Translating it yields CASSYSHPGSSYEQYF.

This clone is deemed large (0.1 to 1%). Other DNA sequences in the sample encode the same CDR3. The chain uses TRBV9 and TRBJ2-1, with 10 positions matching TRBD2. After removal of 8 bases from V and 4 bases from J, the junction contained 18 bases not matched to a gene. This CDR3 spans 18 amino acids. CDR1 is SGDLS, CDR2 YYNGEE, per germline. CDR3: CARNGQGPGLARYNEQFF. Here the CDR3 DNA reads TGTGCCAGGAACGGACAAGGACCGGGACTAGCGCGTTACAATGAGCAGTTCTTC.

V is TRBV6-1 and J is TRBJ2-3; D possibly corresponds to TRBD2 (5 bases). The CDR3 length is 17 residues. The germline V and J ends were trimmed by 2 bases and 2 bases, with 17 bases remaining between them. CDR1 MNHNS and CDR2 SASEGT come from the germline V gene. CDR3 residues: CASSEKLSSPFTDTQYF. CDR3 sequence (DNA): TGTGCCAGCAGTGAAAAGTTGTCTAGCCCCTTCACAGATACGCAGTATTTT.

The gene calls are TRBV18 and TRBJ2-7, with a tentative D call TRBD2 (6 bases). The CDR3 has 14 amino acids. The ends were cut back, 6 bases at V and 3 bases at J, with 15 bases in the middle. Per the germline V gene, CDR1 is KGHSH and CDR2 is LQKENI. The DNA for the CDR3 is TGTGCCAGCTCGCCCGGGACGGGGGACTACGAGCAGTACTTC. It specifies CASSPGTGDYEQYF. The full variable domain, in which reference TRBV18 and TRBJ2-7 provide the parts outside the CDR3, is NAGVMQNPRHLVRRRGQEARLRCSPMKGHSHVYWYRQLPEEGLKFMVYLQKENIIDESGMPKERFSAEFPKEGPSILRIQQVVRGDSAAYFCASSPGTGDYEQYFGPGTRLTVT.

The rearrangement links TRBV4-2 to TRBJ2-1, with TRBD2 matching 9 bases. The V segment lost 4 bases and the J segment 0 bases; nucleotides outside the gene matches: 7. The germline CDR1 and CDR2 sequences are LGHNA and YNFKEQ. The CDR3 is 17 residues long. The CDR3 loop is CASSLGAGGRSYNEQFF. The CDR3, as DNA: TGTGCCAGCAGCCTTGGTGCGGGAGGGCGCTCCTACAATGAGCAGTTCTTC.

V gene TRBV6-4 combines with J gene TRBJ2-1, with 10 bases fitting TRBD2. The CDR3 has 15 residues. Germline values: CDR1 MRHNA, CDR2 SNTAGT. Trimming cost V 3 bases and J 4 bases; bases outside gene matches: 3. The CDR3 loop reads CASSEGTSDYNEQFF. CDR3 coding DNA: TGTGCCAGCAGTGAAGGGACTAGCGATTACAATGAGCAGTTCTTC.

V is TRBV5-4 and J is TRBJ1-1; perhaps TRBD1 as D (5 bases). V lost 2 bases to trimming and J lost 7 bases, with 15 bases between them. Germline loops: CDR1 SGHNT, CDR2 YYREEE (reference sequence). The CDR3 is made up of 14 amino acids. CDR3 bases: TGTGCCAGCAGCTTCCCGGATAAGACAGTTGAAGCTTTCTTT. Residues: CASSFPDKTVEAFF.